The next 7 T cell receptor beta chains were all read from a single sample in a study of T cell responses to AZD1222 COVID-19 vaccine. TCRdb keeps only in-frame clones here, not all; method: immunoSEQ multiplex PCR. Here the sample spans more than 120,000 clones, about nine tenths being singletons. Sequenced here: peripheral blood, sampled 28 days after the second AZD1222 dose. Receptor source: an adult who received the AZD1222 COVID-19 vaccine.

V gene TRBV5-5 combines with J gene TRBJ1-3; D is unresolved. Germline V lookup: CDR1 SGHKS, CDR2 YYEKEE (reference sequence). Trimming left V 1 base short and J 4 bases short, with 6 bases between. The CDR3 extends over 13 amino acids. CDR3 coding DNA: TGTGCCAGCAGCTTGTTGCCCGGAAACACCATATATTTT. Encoded protein: CASSLLPGNTIYF.

This sequence joins TRBV9 and TRBJ2-1; D might be TRBD2 (5 bases). CDR1 is SGDLS and CDR2 is YYNGEE in the germline V gene. This CDR3 contains 14 residues. Trimming pared 7 bases from V and 1 base from J, leaving 12 bases between. The CDR3 bases are TGTGCCAGCGGAGGAAAGACTTCCTACAATGAGCAGTTCTTC. This codes for CASGGKTSYNEQFF.

This chain links TRBV6-2 or TRBV6-3 with TRBJ1-1, with TRBD1 identical over 8 bases. The V segment lost 7 bases and the J segment 6 bases; nucleotides outside the gene matches: 10. Germline values: CDR1 MNHEY, CDR2 SVGEGT. CDR3 length: 14 residues. CDR3 amino acids: CASTPRTGRAEAFF. The CDR3 DNA follows: TGTGCCAGCACCCCCAGGACAGGGCGGGCTGAAGCTTTCTTT.

CDR3 residues: CASSFDRQGTYEQYV. CDR3 coding DNA: TGTGCCAGCAGCTTCGATAGACAGGGAACCTACGAGCAGTACGTC. The chain joins TRBV7-8 to TRBJ2-7, with 7 positions matching TRBD1. Germline values: CDR1 SGHVS, CDR2 FQNEAQ. The CDR3 contains 15 residues. V was pared by 3 bases and J by 2 bases, with 7 bases of the junction left unmatched.

The chain recombines TRBV3-1 (or the pseudogene TRBV3-2) with TRBJ1-3; D is ambiguous. Trimming stripped 6 bases from V and 3 bases from J, with 12 bases between. CDR1 LGHDT and CDR2 YNNKEL come from the germline V gene (reference sequence). The CDR3 sequence is 14 residues long. The CDR3 protein is CASSKGSFGNTIYF. The DNA for the CDR3 is TGTGCCAGCAGTAAAGGGTCTTTTGGAAACACCATATATTTT.

This chain uses TRBV7-2 with TRBJ2-2; D gene uncertain. The CDR3 consists of 14 residues. Germline V lookup: CDR1 SGHTA, CDR2 FQGNSA. The V end lost 1 base, the J end lost 7 bases, and 10 bases lay between the germline ends. The CDR3, as DNA: TGTGCCAGCAGCTTAGTCACCAGGTTCGGGGAGCTGTTTTTT. Its translation: CASSLVTRFGELFF.

The V gene is TRBV7-3, the J gene TRBJ1-1; the D is unclear. Germline V lookup: CDR1 SGHTA, CDR2 FQGTGA. The germline V and J ends were trimmed by 6 bases and 4 bases, with 12 bases remaining between them. The length of the CDR3 is 13 residues. The CDR3 nucleotides are TGTGCCAGCAGTCCTACCTCGGGCACTGAAGCTTTCTTT. Residues: CASSPTSGTEAFF.